The T cell receptor beta chain under discussion was sequenced for a study of cytomegalovirus exposure and HLA in healthy donors. Study context: Among approximately 390 genotyped donors, more than 65% fell in the Caucasian-associated ancestry cluster. General study points: Later analysis associated a missense DCLRE1C variant with TCR beta V- and J-gene trimming. It was reportedly the case that the classifier diagnosed cytomegalovirus status with high specificity and sensitivity.

Concerning this clone: Antigen unknown.

With 60 Vbeta and 13 Jbeta primers, the PCR was carried out. Repertoires were generated with immunoSEQ multiplex PCR, while TCRdb's copy carries only in-frame clones and drops some. The repertoire includes 150,000 to 200,000 clones, approximately 81% of them detected once, and 2.1% sits in the top ten. Germline V gene sequence: CDR1 MNHEY, CDR2 SMNVEV (reference sequence). Trimming at V came to 0 bases and at J to 1 base, leaving 5 bases not matched to a gene. This CDR3 is built from 17 residues. V and J are TRBV27 and TRBJ1-5; 8 positions match TRBD1. This receptor was identified in a woman between 18 and 29 years old in good health and CMV-seropositive. The source material was PBMCs. The chain's CDR3 is CASSLSRGHGSNQPQHF. The CDR3 DNA sequence: TGTGCCAGCAGTTTATCCAGGGGGCACGGGAGCAATCAGCCCCAGCATTTT.